This T cell receptor beta chain comes out of a study of blood T cell repertoires in COVID-19. Study information: The United States, Italy and Spain supplied acute and convalescent COVID-19 samples. From T cells, B-cell-depleted T cells, or PBMCs came the material, which was cDNA or gDNA.

V lost 3 bases to trimming and J lost 3 bases; unmatched junction nucleotides: 1. Per germline, CDR1 SGHRS and CDR2 YFSETQ. This CDR3 region has 14 residues. In the original analysis: Amplification with reference gene primers provided the estimates of nucleated cell counts. The protocol was immunoSEQ multiplex PCR, while the TCRdb copy is restricted to in-frame clones and leaves out a portion. The DNA gave D and trimming, while V, J and clone size come from that table. The sample carries 65,000 to 95,000 clones, just under 85% recorded once. The chain recombines TRBV5-1 with TRBJ1-5, with TRBD1 matching over 9 bases. Source material: peripheral blood. The clonotype was recovered from a man older than 75 with active or convalescent COVID-19. The CDR3 protein is CASSWTGDNQPQHF. CDR3 nucleotide sequence: TGCGCCAGCAGCTGGACAGGGGACAATCAGCCCCAGCATTTT.